The 10 T cell receptor beta chains presented below share a single source sample, sequenced in a study of T cell repertoires in cytomegalovirus infection. MiXCR was run by TCRdb on the reads, yielding one entry per CDR3 protein. The sample consists of about 230,000 distinct CDR3 sequences, under 25% of them appearing once. Sequenced: CD8+ T cells from PBMCs. The receptors originated from a human donor in good health (CMV status not recorded). Some clones in this sample may be carry-over from other donors' samples.

The V gene is TRBV7-3, the J gene TRBJ2-5; 14 bases are shared with TRBD2. J was trimmed by 0 bases and V by 5 bases; bases with no gene match: 11. CDR3 length: 19 residues. In germline, CDR1 is SGHTA, CDR2 FQGTGA. Here the CDR3 DNA reads TGTGCCAGCAGCCCCAGCGCTCGGACTAGCGGGGGGTACCAAGAGACCCAGTACTTC. Protein product: CASSPSARTSGGYQETQYF.

The sample holds many counts of this clonotype. The chain employs TRBV2 and TRBJ2-3, with D perhaps TRBD1 or TRBD2 (5 bases each). Deletions cut 8 bases from V and 1 base from J, with 13 bases between. CDR3 length: 14 amino acids. Germline values: CDR1 SNHLY, CDR2 FYNNEI. CDR3 nucleotide sequence: TGTGCCAGCCTCGGGACGGAAGGCACAGATACGCAGTATTTT. Its translation: CASLGTEGTDTQYF.

The rearrangement links TRBV7-9 to TRBJ2-3; 7 nucleotides line up with TRBD1. Germline V gene data show CDR1 as SEHNR and CDR2 as FQNEAQ (reference sequence). J was trimmed by 2 bases and V by 10 bases; bases with no gene match: 15. The CDR3 has 16 residues. The CDR3 DNA sequence: TGTGCCATCCTGGCCGGGACAGCGACATTCACAGATACGCAGTATTTT. It codes for CAILAGTATFTDTQYF.

This clonotype was seen repeatedly, ten times or more. CDR3 in DNA: TGTGCCAGTAGTACGACAGGGGCAGGCAATCAGCCCCAGCATTTT. Residues: CASSTTGAGNQPQHF. V is TRBV19 and J is TRBJ1-5, with 8 bases identical to TRBD1. Germline CDR1 and CDR2: LNHDA and SQIVND (reference sequence). This CDR3 has 15 residues. J gave up 2 bases and V 4 bases, and 4 bases lay outside the gene matches.

The chain couples TRBV2 to TRBJ1-4; TRBD1 aligns across 10 bases. CDR1 and CDR2 (germline): SNHLY, FYNNEI. The CDR3 totals 14 residues. Trimming took 6 bases from V and 6 from J; bases not matched to a gene: 4. In DNA, the CDR3 is TGTGCCAGCAGGACAGGGGGCTTAGATGAAAAACTGTTTTTT. As protein: CASRTGGLDEKLFF.

This clonotype was observed a few times. The genes are TRBV25-1 and TRBJ1-1; no clear D gene. Per the germline V gene, CDR1 is MGHDK and CDR2 is SYGVNS. This CDR3 region has 15 residues. Trimming left V 3 bases short and J 3 bases short, with 14 bases between. The CDR3, as DNA: TGTGCCAGCAGTGATCGAGACCTGGGCGACACTGAAGCTTTCTTT. Amino acid sequence: CASSDRDLGDTEAFF.

This clonotype was detected only a few times. The rearrangement uses TRBV7-9 and TRBJ2-3, with D possibly being TRBD1 or TRBD2 (6 bases each). Trimming stripped 10 bases from V and 4 bases from J, with 21 bases between. The V gene's germline CDR1 is SEHNR and CDR2 FQNEAQ (reference sequence). CDR3 length: 15 residues. Here the CDR3 DNA reads TGTGCCATCCGCAGTTCACTAGGGGGGTCAGATACGCAGTATTTT. It yields the protein CAIRSSLGGSDTQYF. Complete variable domain (other parts from reference TRBV7-9 and TRBJ2-3): DTGVSQNPRHKITKRGQNVTFRCDPISEHNRLYWYRQTLGQGPEFLTYFQNEAQLEKSRLLSDRFSAERPKGSFSTLEIQRTEQGDSAMYLCAIRSSLGGSDTQYFGPGTRLTVL.

In this sample, this clonotype turned up a few times. This rearrangement joins TRBV12-3 or TRBV12-4 to TRBJ2-7; D is unresolved. The V end was cut by 3 bases, the J end by 5 bases, with 8 bases between. The CDR3 has 12 residues. The CDR3 here is CASSFMRNEQYF. The CDR3 nucleotides are TGTGCCAGCAGTTTCATGAGGAACGAGCAGTACTTC.

V and J are TRBV7-2 and TRBJ2-1; 15 bases match TRBD2. Germline V gives CDR1 SGHTA, CDR2 FQGNSA. The CDR3 loop spans 20 amino acids. V was clipped by 5 bases and J by 3 bases; unmatched bases: 14. The CDR3 here is CASSLQAGTSGGRYYNEQFF. For the CDR3, the DNA is TGTGCCAGCAGCCTACAGGCCGGGACTAGCGGGGGGCGGTACTACAATGAGCAGTTCTTC.

There are many counts of this clonotype. V is TRBV7-9 and J is TRBJ2-7, with D maybe TRBD1 (5 bases). This CDR3 is 14 amino acids long. V shed 5 bases and J shed 2 bases, with 13 bases lying between them. Germline CDR1 reads SEHNR; CDR2 reads FQNEAQ (reference sequence). CDR3 residues: CASSQGLGAYEQYF. CDR3 bases: TGTGCCAGCAGCCAAGGGCTAGGGGCCTACGAGCAGTACTTC.